Below are 30 T cell receptor beta chains sequenced from a single sample in a study of beta chain features in type 1 diabetes. The investigators reverse transcribed all of the isolated RNA, so they sequenced expressed TCRB transcripts. Sequenced by immunoSEQ multiplex PCR; TCRdb stores in-frame clones only, minus some. The sample has 350,000 to 450,000 clones, about 14% seen once; the top ten hold 0.035% to 0.045%. The sample taken for sequencing was naive CD4+ T cells from blood. These receptors all come from a man younger than 45 in good health.

The CDR3 spells CASSEQPHDGYTF. DNA for the CDR3: TGTGCCAGTAGTGAACAGCCACACGATGGCTACACCTTC. The chain is built from TRBV19 and TRBJ1-2; D not certain. The CDR3 contains 13 residues. Germline CDR1 is LNHDA and CDR2 is SQIVND (reference sequence). The V and J ends lost 5 bases and 6 bases respectively, with 13 bases between them.

The J gene is TRBJ2-1, the V gene TRBV13, with 7 bases fitting TRBD2. V shed 3 bases and J 7 bases; nucleotides not matched to a gene: 12. The CDR3 is 16 amino acids. Germline CDR1 PRHDT, CDR2 FYEKMQ (reference sequence). The CDR3 is CASSFFRGLRSNEQFF. The DNA for the CDR3 is TGTGCCAGCAGCTTTTTTAGGGGACTACGGTCGAATGAGCAGTTCTTC.

This clone was seen many times. The rearrangement uses TRBV4-3 and TRBJ2-1; the match to TRBD2 covers 7 bases. The CDR3 runs to 17 residues. Germline V gene sequence: CDR1 LGHNA, CDR2 YSLEER. V shed 0 bases and J 7 bases; nucleotides not matched to a gene: 12. This chain's CDR3 is CASSQETSDHAWNEQFF. The DNA for the CDR3 is TGCGCCAGCAGCCAAGAAACTAGCGACCACGCTTGGAATGAGCAGTTCTTC.

This clone was counted only a few times. Written as DNA, the CDR3 is TGTGCCAGCAGTCGCACCCAGGGGGCAGGGGAGCAGTACGTC. Protein sequence: CASSRTQGAGEQYV. The chain recombines TRBV6-6 with TRBJ2-7; TRBD1 matches 8 bases. The CDR3 is 14 amino acids. CDR1 and CDR2 from the germline V gene are MNHNY and SVGAGI (reference sequence). V shed 5 bases and J 7 bases; nucleotides not matched to a gene: 10.

The chain recombines TRBV7-2 with TRBJ2-5, with TRBD2 matching 8 bases. CDR1 and CDR2 from the germline V gene are SGHTA and FQGNSA. The J segment lost 5 bases and the V segment lost 5 bases, leaving 4 bases of the junction unmatched. The CDR3 is 13 residues long. This CDR3 is CASSQSGSETQYF. CDR3 DNA sequence: TGTGCCAGCAGCCAAAGCGGGAGTGAGACCCAGTACTTC.

The rearrangement uses TRBV4-3 and TRBJ2-1, with D possibly matching TRBD2 (5 bases). The germline V gene has CDR1 LGHNA and CDR2 YSLEER. V was shortened by 1 base and J by 6 bases, with 16 bases between the two germline ends. The CDR3 consists of 16 residues. The chain's CDR3 is CASSQVNGLGGNEQFF. As DNA, the CDR3 is TGCGCCAGCAGCCAAGTCAATGGACTCGGTGGCAATGAGCAGTTCTTC.

V usage is TRBV9 and J usage is TRBJ2-3, with D uncertain. The germline V gene has CDR1 SGDLS and CDR2 YYNGEE. The germline V and J ends were trimmed by 2 bases and 2 bases, with 6 bases remaining between them. This CDR3 contains 13 residues. CDR3 DNA sequence: TGTGCCAGCAGCGTCGACAACACAGATACGCAGTATTTT. This translates into CASSVDNTDTQYF.

This clone was detected a few times. The chain employs TRBV7-2 and TRBJ2-2; D uncertain. Deletions cut 4 bases from V and 4 bases from J, with 13 bases between. Germline lookup yields CDR1 SGHTA and CDR2 FQGNSA. CDR3 length: 15 amino acids. The CDR3 nucleotides are TGTGCCAGCAGCTCGCGGAGAGGCGGCACCGGGGAGCTGTTTTTT. This codes for CASSSRRGGTGELFF.

The J gene is TRBJ2-3, the V gene TRBV6-5, with D possibly being TRBD2 (6 bases). Between the trimmed V and J ends, which lost 2 bases and 0 bases, there was a span of 12 bases. Germline loops: CDR1 MNHEY, CDR2 SVGAGI. CDR3 length equals 16 residues. The CDR3 DNA follows: TGTGCCAGCAGTTACGGTACCGGGACTAGCACAGATACGCAGTATTTT. It yields the protein CASSYGTGTSTDTQYF.

This clone was counted between two and nine times. The CDR3 DNA reads as TGTGCCAGCTCACGGGGAAACGCCTACGAGCAGTACGTC. Amino acid sequence: CASSRGNAYEQYV. The J gene is TRBJ2-7, the V gene TRBV18; no reliable D call. The CDR3 has 13 amino acids. V was shortened by 4 bases and J by 2 bases, with 9 bases between the two germline ends. CDR1 is KGHSH, CDR2 LQKENI, per germline.

CDR3 amino acids: CASSPSRLTYKQYF. The CDR3 nucleotides are TGTGCCAGCAGCCCTTCTCGGTTGACTTATAAGCAGTATTTT. This chain connects TRBV9 to TRBJ2-3; the D is unclear. Deletions cut 4 bases from V and 11 bases from J, with 20 bases between. Germline V gene data show CDR1 as SGDLS and CDR2 as YYNGEE. The CDR3 has 14 residues.

The chain recombines TRBV7-2 with TRBJ1-6, with D hard to call. Trimming stripped 1 base from V and 0 bases from J, with 10 bases between. CDR3 length equals 17 residues. Germline V CDR1 and CDR2: SGHTA, FQGNSA. CDR3 nucleotide sequence: TGTGCCAGCAGCTTAGGGGCTTTTCGCTCCTATAATTCACCCCTCCACTTT. The encoded protein is CASSLGAFRSYNSPLHF.

The gene calls are TRBV5-6 and TRBJ1-1; D unresolved. The CDR3 consists of 12 residues. Deletions cut 4 bases from V and 5 bases from J, with 9 bases between. The germline CDR1 and CDR2 sequences are SGHDT and YYEEEE. The chain's CDR3 is CASSRLRTEAFF. The CDR3 DNA reads as TGTGCCAGCAGCCGGTTAAGGACTGAAGCTTTCTTT.

This clone was recorded a few times. The V and J genes are TRBV6-5 and TRBJ1-2, with 8 bases identical to TRBD1. Germline V gene data show CDR1 as MNHEY and CDR2 as SVGAGI. This CDR3 region has 13 residues. The V and J ends lost 5 bases and 6 bases, in that order; junction bases with no gene match: 5. The CDR3 DNA reads TGTGCCAGCAGTCGGGAACAGGGGGATGGCTACACCTTC. Translation: CASSREQGDGYTF.

The CDR3: CASSAALTWEYNEQFF. The DNA for the CDR3 is TGTGCCAGCAGTGCGGCGCTTACTTGGGAATACAATGAGCAGTTCTTC. The chain is built from TRBV25-1 and TRBJ2-1; D ambiguous. CDR3 length: 16 residues. Germline assignment: CDR1 MGHDK and CDR2 SYGVNS. Trimming shortened V by 4 bases and J by 4 bases, and 17 bases separated the two germline ends.

The chain uses TRBV10-3 and TRBJ2-7, with unresolved D. The CDR3 runs 12 residues. V shed 6 bases and J shed 6 bases, with 12 bases lying between them. Germline V lookup: CDR1 ENHRY, CDR2 SYGVKD. The CDR3 coding sequence is TGTGCCATCAGCCCGACGGCCTCCGAGCAGTACTTC. Translated: CAISPTASEQYF.

This clone has more than one count but fewer than ten. CDR3 in DNA: TGCAGCGTTCTTTCCGCCCGGGACACTGAAGCTTTCTTT. Protein product: CSVLSARDTEAFF. The rearrangement joins TRBV29-1 to TRBJ1-1; D is unclear. V was trimmed by 5 bases and J by 3 bases, leaving 13 bases between them. Germline CDR1 reads SQVTM; CDR2 reads ANQGSEA. The CDR3 contains 13 residues.

This clone was seen a handful of times. This sequence joins TRBV20-1 and TRBJ1-2; 7 bases are shared with TRBD1. V lost 5 bases to trimming and J lost 8 bases; unmatched junction nucleotides: 2. The CDR3 sequence is 10 residues long. CDR1 and CDR2 from the germline V gene are DFQATT and SNEGSKA (reference sequence). The CDR3 sequence is CSAGTEGYTF. CDR3 bases: TGCAGTGCTGGGACAGAAGGCTACACCTTC.

The chain carries TRBV7-2 and TRBJ2-4; 7 bases are shared with TRBD2. The junction had 14 bases not matched to a gene; V was cut back by 6 bases and J by 9 bases. CDR1 SGHTA and CDR2 FQGNSA come from the germline V gene. The CDR3 is 15 residues long. The CDR3: CASSKSGTDASIQYF. DNA for the CDR3: TGTGCCAGCAGTAAGAGCGGGACCGACGCCTCCATTCAGTACTTC.

In its sample, this clone was seen a few times. The V call is TRBV25-1, the J call TRBJ2-5, with 9 bases lining up with TRBD2. There are 12 residues in the CDR3. CDR1 MGHDK and CDR2 SYGVNS come from the germline V gene. V shed 8 bases and J 6 bases; nucleotides not matched to a gene: 4. The CDR3 sequence: CASGAGGQTQYF. CDR3 nucleotide sequence: TGTGCCAGCGGGGCGGGGGGGCAGACCCAGTACTTC.

This clone was counted a few times. The DNA of the CDR3 is TGTGCCATCAGCTGGACTAGCGGGACCACAGATACGCAGTATTTT. It yields the protein CAISWTSGTTDTQYF. The rearrangement uses TRBV10-3 and TRBJ2-3; TRBD2 matches at 12 bases. The CDR3 contains 15 residues. CDR1 is ENHRY, CDR2 SYGVKD, per germline. V was clipped by 6 bases and J by 2 bases; unmatched bases: 3.

The chain links TRBV9 to TRBJ2-5; TRBD2 aligns across 11 bases. The CDR3 is 14 amino acids. Trimming removed 3 bases from V and 3 bases from J; junction bases left unmatched: 1. Germline CDR1 SGDLS, CDR2 YYNGEE. The CDR3 spells CASSAGLAEETQYF. For the CDR3, the DNA is TGTGCCAGCAGCGCGGGACTAGCGGAAGAGACCCAGTACTTC.

This clone was counted only a few times. CDR3 sequence: CASSTHALTGEQFF. CDR3 sequence (DNA): TGTGCCAGCAGCACCCACGCCCTTACGGGCGAGCAGTTCTTC. The genes are TRBV11-2 and TRBJ2-1; the D is unclear. V was shortened by 5 bases and J by 10 bases, with 18 bases between the two germline ends. The CDR3 runs 14 residues. CDR1 SGHAT and CDR2 FQNNGV come from the germline V gene.

The chain recombines TRBV6-1 with TRBJ2-3, with D possibly being TRBD2 (5 bases). CDR3 length: 18 amino acids. The V gene's germline CDR1 is MNHNS and CDR2 SASEGT. Between the trimmed V and J ends, which lost 1 base and 0 bases, there was a span of 17 bases. In DNA, the CDR3 is TGTGCCAGCAGTGAAGGAATTTTGAGCGGAACTAGCACAGATACGCAGTATTTT. It specifies CASSEGILSGTSTDTQYF.

The table lists this clone with a few counts. The chain joins TRBV6-5 to TRBJ1-3; D gene ambiguous. Trimming took off 6 bases at V and 8 bases at J, with 11 bases between the two ends. Looked up from germline, CDR1 is MNHEY and CDR2 is SVGAGI. The CDR3 is 12 amino acids. The CDR3 nucleotides are TGTGCCAGCAGCCTGGCGGTAGACACCATATATTTT. Protein: CASSLAVDTIYF.

The chain has TRBV25-1 and TRBJ2-7, with TRBD1 matching 8 bases. This CDR3 spans 14 amino acids. Germline CDR1 reads MGHDK; CDR2 reads SYGVNS. Germline trimming cut 6 bases from V and 2 bases from J; bases unmatched to any gene: 6. CDR3 in DNA: TGTGCCAGCAGGGAAACAGGGGGTCCCTACGAGCAGTACTTC. This gives the protein CASRETGGPYEQYF.

This clone occurred a few times. This rearrangement joins TRBV15 to TRBJ2-3; D gene uncertain. Trimming took 4 bases from V and 4 from J, leaving 15 bases between them. CDR1 is LNHNV and CDR2 is YYDKDF in the germline V gene (reference sequence). The CDR3 runs 15 residues. Written as DNA, the CDR3 is TGTGCCACCAGCATTAGGACCCCTCGGGCAGATACGCAGTATTTT. Protein sequence: CATSIRTPRADTQYF.

The chain has TRBV13 and TRBJ2-7, with 9 bases aligning to TRBD2. Germline assignment: CDR1 PRHDT and CDR2 FYEKMQ (reference sequence). V gave up 4 bases and J gave up 3 bases; unmatched junction bases: 13. The CDR3 length is 17 residues. Here the CDR3 reads CASSSHPGLANYYEQYV. In DNA form, the CDR3 reads TGTGCCAGCAGCTCTCACCCGGGACTAGCAAACTACTACGAGCAGTACGTC.

The CDR3 DNA follows: TGTGCCAGCAGCTTAACGGGGACTAGCGGGAACACAGATACGCAGTATTTT. Amino acids: CASSLTGTSGNTDTQYF. The chain uses TRBV7-3 and TRBJ2-3; 13 bases map to TRBD2. The CDR3 runs to 17 residues. In germline, CDR1 is SGHTA, CDR2 FQGTGA. V lost 0 bases and J lost 2; bases outside the gene matches: 2.

Only a few counts were recorded for this clone. The junction differs from germline at one of its ends, possibly a read error. The V gene is TRBV7-2, the J gene TRBJ2-5; a possible D gene is TRBD2 (5 bases). The CDR3 has 17 residues. The germline gives CDR1 SGHTA, CDR2 FQGNSA. This CDR3 is CASSSQEVTGIREAQYF. The CDR3 DNA follows: TGTGCCAGCAGCTCGCAGGAGGTCACGGGTATAAGAGAGGCCCAGTACTTC.